Listed below are T cell receptor beta chains from one sample, sequenced in a study of T-cell reconstitution after alpha-beta-depleted transplantation in children. MiXCR was run by TCRdb on the PCR reads, yielding one entry per CDR3 protein. In the table there are some 300,000 distinct CDR3 sequences, roughly 7.8% of which are singletons. Sample: peripheral blood, taken 360 days after TCRalphabeta/CD19-depleted stem cell transplant. These receptors were obtained from a female patient under 10 years old who had a stem cell transplant for Fanconi anemia, so the T cells may come from the graft donor. The CDR3 runs from the conserved cysteine through the conserved F or W. Fields, in order: D gene, V gene, clone size, J gene, CDR3 protein, CDR3 DNA. D genes are given only for firm matches. Clone size is not always given. Where it is, it says once, few, many or a class for expanded clones.

TRBD1	TRBV10-3	many	TRBJ2-2	CAISKRGQEIANTGELFF	TGTGCCATCAGTAAGAGGGGACAGGAGATAGCGAACACCGGGGAGCTGTTTTTT
TRBD2	TRBV5-1	few	TRBJ2-5	CASSLGREGETQYF	TGCGCCAGCAGCTTGGGGAGGGAGGGAGAGACCCAGTACTTC
TRBD1	TRBV5-1	.	TRBJ1-1	CASSLVRQGAVVNTEAFF	TGCGCCAGCAGCTTGGTGCGACAGGGGGCTGTTGTGAACACTGAAGCTTTCTTT
.	TRBV7-9	.	TRBJ2-7	CASSVTWGSDRPYEQYF	TGTGCCAGCAGCGTAACGTGGGGGTCCGACCGGCCTTACGAGCAGTACTTC
.	TRBV5-1	many	TRBJ1-6	CASSLDRNSPLHF	TGCGCCAGCAGCTTGGACAGGAATTCACCCCTCCACTTT
TRBD1	TRBV4-1	many	TRBJ2-1	CASSPQDREYNEQFF	TGCGCCAGCAGCCCTCAGGACAGGGAATACAATGAGCAGTTCTTC
.	TRBV5-5	few	TRBJ1-5	CASSFTGPGNQPQHF	TGTGCCAGCAGCTTCACAGGGCCGGGGAATCAGCCCCAGCATTTT
.	TRBV28	many	TRBJ1-6	CASIPSFPDIKYNSPLHF	TGTGCCAGCATTCCCTCCTTCCCGGATATCAAGTATAATTCACCCCTCCACTTT
TRBD2	TRBV7-2	many	TRBJ2-3	CASSQTSGGLDTQYF	TGTGCCAGCAGCCAAACTAGCGGGGGACTGGATACGCAGTATTTT
.	TRBV10-3	few	TRBJ2-2	CAISEANRRDQNTGELFF	TGTGCCATCAGTGAGGCGAATAGGAGGGACCAGAACACCGGGGAGCTGTTTTTT
TRBD1	TRBV29-1	many	TRBJ1-2	CSVGRGPRYGYTF	TGCAGCGTTGGCAGGGGGCCTCGCTATGGCTACACCTTC
TRBD2	TRBV7-6	few	TRBJ2-3	CASSVLAGGHSTDTQYF	TGTGCCAGCAGCGTATTAGCGGGGGGCCATAGCACAGATACGCAGTATTTT
TRBD2	TRBV5-1	.	TRBJ2-1	CASSLEAAGAYNEQFF	TGCGCCAGCAGCTTGGAGGCAGCGGGGGCGTACAATGAGCAGTTCTTC
.	TRBV5-1	.	TRBJ1-6	CASSLEGSGISLGGSLHF	TGCGCCAGCAGCTTGGAGGGTTCAGGAATATCCTTGGGGGGGTCCCTCCACTTT
TRBD1	TRBV6-5	many	TRBJ2-1	CASSYSRLPGQGRNEQFF	TGTGCCAGCAGTTACTCCAGATTGCCGGGACAGGGGAGGAATGAGCAGTTCTTC
.	TRBV28	many	TRBJ2-3	CASSPTPGYRRTDTQYF	TGTGCCAGCAGTCCCACCCCGGGCTATAGGCGCACAGATACGCAGTATTTT
.	TRBV7-9	.	TRBJ2-7	CASGYTGLHEQYF	TGTGCCAGCGGGTACACAGGGTTGCACGAGCAGTACTTC
.	TRBV11-1	.	TRBJ1-1	CASIEQGKNTEAFF	TGTGCCAGCATCGAACAGGGCAAGAACACTGAAGCTTTCTTT
.	TRBV20-1	.	TRBJ2-2	CSARDLGVGELFF	TGCAGTGCTAGAGATCTGGGGGTGGGGGAGCTGTTTTTT
TRBD1	TRBV4-1	.	TRBJ2-4	CASSQPPRDRVKNIQYF	TGCGCCAGCAGCCAACCGCCCCGCGACAGGGTCAAAAACATTCAGTACTTC
.	TRBV6-1	many	TRBJ2-3	CASSEALGGLADTQYF	TGTGCCAGCAGTGAAGCTCTCGGGGGGCTGGCAGATACGCAGTATTTT
.	TRBV25-1	many	TRBJ2-5	CASSRIRVFEETQYF	TGTGCCAGCAGCCGAATCAGGGTTTTCGAAGAGACCCAGTACTTC
.	TRBV20-1	many	TRBJ1-4	CSARMPSGEKLFF	TGCAGTGCTAGAATGCCTAGTGGGGAAAAACTGTTTTTT
.	TRBV20-1	.	TRBJ1-1	CSANTPGVAGRTEAFF	TGCAGTGCTAACACACCCGGGGTGGCAGGGCGTACTGAAGCTTTCTTT
TRBD2	TRBV3-1	many	TRBJ2-2	CATGTSGSSGELFF	TGTGCCACCGGGACTAGCGGGAGCTCGGGGGAGCTGTTTTTT
TRBD2	TRBV9	few	TRBJ2-1	CASSAIAGAYNEQFF	TGTGCCAGCAGCGCGATAGCGGGGGCCTACAATGAGCAGTTCTTC
TRBD2	TRBV11-2	.	TRBJ2-2	CASSSAAGGLTGELFF	TGTGCCAGCAGCTCGGCAGCGGGGGGGCTTACCGGGGAGCTGTTTTTT
TRBD1	TRBV6-5	many	TRBJ1-1	CASSYLFRQGWGTEAFF	TGTGCCAGCAGTTACTTATTCCGACAGGGATGGGGCACTGAAGCTTTCTTT
.	TRBV6-2/TRBV6-3	.	TRBJ2-5	CASSYSGRDPKETQYF	TGTGCCAGCAGTTACTCCGGGCGGGACCCGAAGGAGACCCAGTACTTC
TRBD1	TRBV5-6	.	TRBJ2-2	CASSFYRGANTGELFF	TGTGCCAGCAGCTTTTACAGGGGGGCGAACACCGGGGAGCTGTTTTTT
.	TRBV15	few	TRBJ2-4	CATSRDARAFLAKNIQYF	TGTGCCACCAGCAGAGATGCGAGGGCTTTTCTAGCCAAAAACATTCAGTACTTC
TRBD1	TRBV10-3	many	TRBJ2-7	CATEQRDRGYEQYF	TGTGCCACCGAGCAGAGGGACAGGGGCTACGAGCAGTACTTC
TRBD1	TRBV12-3/TRBV12-4	.	TRBJ1-3	CASSTTGGRRNTIYF	TGTGCCAGCAGTACGACAGGGGGCAGGCGAAACACCATATATTTT
.	TRBV20-1	.	TRBJ1-5	CSACGSSNQPQHF	TGCAGTGCTTGCGGGTCTAGCAATCAGCCCCAGCATTTT
TRBD1	TRBV12-3/TRBV12-4	few	TRBJ1-2	CASSLTGGGVYGYTF	TGTGCCAGCAGCCTGACAGGGGGCGGCGTCTATGGCTACACCTTC
.	TRBV20-1	many	TRBJ1-5	CSARLFGALENQPQHF	TGCAGTGCTAGATTGTTTGGCGCGCTCGAAAATCAGCCCCAGCATTTT
.	TRBV12-3/TRBV12-4	.	TRBJ2-3	CASSPTHSTDTQYF	TGTGCCAGCAGCCCGACCCATAGCACAGATACGCAGTATTTT
.	TRBV7-9	many	TRBJ1-2	CASSLAPTDYGYTF	TGTGCCAGCAGCTTAGCCCCGACAGACTATGGCTACACCTTC
.	TRBV28	.	TRBJ2-7	CASSLAYDEQYF	TGTGCCAGCAGTTTAGCCTACGACGAGCAGTACTTC
.	TRBV5-1	many	TRBJ2-7	CASSLSGDYEQYF	TGCGCCAGCAGCTTGTCAGGGGATTACGAGCAGTACTTC
.	TRBV18	few	TRBJ1-6	CASSPQKGGSPLHF	TGTGCCAGCTCACCTCAAAAGGGTGGATCACCCCTCCACTTT
.	TRBV5-5	many	TRBJ1-1	CASRSQGRTEAFF	TGTGCCAGCAGGTCACAGGGAAGAACTGAAGCTTTCTTT
TRBD1	TRBV28	.	TRBJ2-5	CASRTSGTAQETQYF	TGTGCCAGTAGGACCTCCGGGACAGCTCAAGAGACCCAGTACTTC
TRBD1	TRBV10-3	many	TRBJ2-1	CAIGATGTEQFF	TGTGCCATCGGGGCGACAGGGACTGAGCAGTTCTTC
TRBD1	TRBV20-1	few	TRBJ1-2	CSADRTGSRNYGYTF	TGCAGTGCTGACCGGACAGGCAGCCGTAACTATGGCTACACCTTC
.	TRBV7-3	many	TRBJ2-1	CASSLVPTYNEQFF	TGTGCCAGCAGCTTAGTCCCCACCTACAATGAGCAGTTCTTC
.	TRBV20-1	.	TRBJ1-6	CSASMAGNYNSPLHF	TGCAGTGCTAGTATGGCAGGGAATTATAATTCACCCCTCCACTTT
TRBD2	TRBV20-1	many	TRBJ2-3	CSADRGGRTDTQYF	TGCAGTGCTGACCGGGGGGGCCGGACAGATACGCAGTATTTT